Presented here are 26 T cell receptor beta chains from one specimen sequenced in a study of cytomegalovirus exposure and HLA in healthy donors. Vbeta (60) and Jbeta (13) primers were used in the PCR. TCRdb keeps only in-frame clones here, not all; method: immunoSEQ multiplex PCR. The sample yields 150,000 to 200,000 clones, 70% to 80% seen once. Sequencing was carried out using PBMCs. These receptors all stem from a woman aged 45-60 years in good health and CMV-seronegative.

The J gene is TRBJ2-1, the V gene TRBV27; 8 bases line up with TRBD1. The CDR3 has 14 residues. J was trimmed by 3 bases and V by 6 bases; bases with no gene match: 4. The germline V gene has CDR1 MNHEY and CDR2 SMNVEV (reference sequence). Written as DNA, the CDR3 is TGTGCCAGCAGCCCGGACAGGGTCTACAATGAGCAGTTCTTC. This gives the protein CASSPDRVYNEQFF.

The chain uses TRBV6-5 and TRBJ1-6; 9 bases agree with TRBD1. Germline V gives CDR1 MNHEY, CDR2 SVGAGI. Trimming took 6 bases from V and 7 from J; bases not matched to a gene: 7. The CDR3 totals 15 residues. CDR3 in amino acids: CASSGTGLYNSPLHF. CDR3 DNA sequence: TGTGCCAGCAGCGGGACAGGGTTGTACAATTCACCCCTCCACTTT.

The rearrangement links TRBV9 to TRBJ1-2; TRBD1 aligns across 8 bases. Germline V lookup: CDR1 SGDLS, CDR2 YYNGEE. The CDR3 extends over 14 amino acids. Trimming took 4 bases from V and 6 from J; bases not matched to a gene: 8. The CDR3 bases are TGTGCCAGCAGCTCGACAGGGGATCTACATGGCTACACCTTC. Amino acid sequence: CASSSTGDLHGYTF.

The chain carries TRBV28 and TRBJ1-4, with a possible D match to TRBD1 (6 bases). Germline V gene sequence: CDR1 MDHEN, CDR2 SYDVKM. CDR3 length: 13 residues. The V end was cut by 7 bases, the J end by 8 bases, with 14 bases between. The CDR3 sequence is CASKGQRGEKLFF. DNA of the CDR3: TGTGCCAGCAAAGGACAGCGGGGGGAAAAACTGTTTTTT.

The chain links TRBV6-6 to TRBJ1-4; 10 bases are a match to TRBD1. J was trimmed by 8 bases and V by 6 bases; bases with no gene match: 3. Germline CDR1 reads MNHNY; CDR2 reads SVGAGI (reference sequence). CDR3 length: 13 residues. CDR3 loop: CASRGQGSEKLFF. The CDR3 DNA follows: TGTGCCAGCAGGGGACAGGGGTCGGAAAAACTGTTTTTT.

CDR3 amino acids: CASSGGGTGELFF. DNA for the CDR3: TGTGCCAGCAGTGGGGGCGGCACCGGGGAGCTGTTTTTT. This sequence joins TRBV6-5 and TRBJ2-2; weak D call: TRBD1 (6 bases). Germline V gives CDR1 MNHEY, CDR2 SVGAGI. V shed 5 bases and J shed 4 bases, with 8 bases lying between them. The CDR3 runs 13 residues.

The rearrangement uses TRBV6-1 and TRBJ1-5; TRBD1 matches at 8 bases. The V segment lost 8 bases and the J segment 6 bases; nucleotides outside the gene matches: 9. The germline V gene encodes CDR1 MNHNS and CDR2 SASEGT. This CDR3 has 14 residues. Here the CDR3 reads CASAVETGAQPQHF. The CDR3 DNA follows: TGTGCCAGCGCTGTGGAGACAGGGGCTCAGCCCCAGCATTTT.

The chain joins TRBV4-3 to TRBJ2-5, with 7 bases aligning to TRBD1. CDR1 and CDR2 from the germline V gene are LGHNA and YSLEER. CDR3 size: 15 residues. The trim removed 4 bases at V and 5 bases at J, leaving 10 bases unmatched. In DNA, the CDR3 is TGCGCCAGCAGCCCTTACAGGGGAGTAGGCGAGACCCAGTACTTC. It codes for CASSPYRGVGETQYF.

This chain uses TRBV5-1 with TRBJ2-1; 8 bases line up with TRBD1. Losses at the gene ends were 4 bases for V and 7 bases for J; bases not matched to a gene: 16. Germline V gene lookup returns CDR1 SGHRS and CDR2 YFSETQ. The CDR3 runs to 17 residues. CDR3 amino acids: CASSPIGTGIIKNEQFF. CDR3 in DNA: TGCGCCAGCAGCCCGATAGGGACAGGAATAATCAAGAATGAGCAGTTCTTC.

This chain uses TRBV5-1 with TRBJ1-2; 7 bases line up with TRBD1. V was clipped by 4 bases and J by 7 bases; unmatched bases: 4. Germline-derived CDR1 and CDR2 are SGHRS and YFSETQ. The CDR3 covers 12 residues. DNA of the CDR3: TGCGCCAGCAGCGGAGACAGGGCTGGCTACACCTTC. It specifies CASSGDRAGYTF.

The chain links TRBV7-9 to TRBJ1-2; D uncertain. Trimming pared 5 bases from V and 1 base from J, leaving 14 bases between. Germline CDR1 SEHNR, CDR2 FQNEAQ (reference sequence). The CDR3 contains 15 residues. The chain's CDR3 is CASSPGSTLNYGYTF. CDR3 DNA: TGTGCCAGCAGCCCCGGGTCTACGCTTAACTATGGCTACACCTTC.

The V call is TRBV9, the J call TRBJ2-2; the match to TRBD2 covers 8 bases. The germline V gene has CDR1 SGDLS and CDR2 YYNGEE. CDR3 length: 13 amino acids. The J segment lost 8 bases and the V segment lost 0 bases, leaving 0 bases of the junction unmatched. The CDR3 reads CASSVASGGELFF. The CDR3 DNA reads TGTGCCAGCAGCGTAGCTAGCGGGGGGGAGCTGTTTTTT.

The chain employs TRBV9 and TRBJ1-3; TRBD1 aligns across 8 bases. The CDR3 totals 16 residues. Trimming at V came to 4 bases and at J to 7 bases, leaving 13 bases not matched to a gene. Germline V gene lookup returns CDR1 SGDLS and CDR2 YYNGEE. The DNA of the CDR3 is TGTGCCAGCAGCTCCCGACAGGGGCCTCAAGGGAACACCATATATTTT. This gives the protein CASSSRQGPQGNTIYF.

The CDR3 DNA is TGTGCCAGCACTCGACAGGGGGTTGATGGCTACACCTTC. This sequence encodes CASTRQGVDGYTF. This chain uses TRBV7-2 with TRBJ1-2, with 9 bases matching TRBD1. The V and J ends lost 7 bases and 6 bases, in that order; junction bases with no gene match: 6. The germline gives CDR1 SGHTA, CDR2 FQGNSA. This CDR3 is 13 amino acids long.

The CDR3 coding sequence is TGTGCCTGGAGCGGTTACAGGGACAGGGCGAACGGCTACACCTTC. It translates to CAWSGYRDRANGYTF. The chain recombines TRBV30 with TRBJ1-2, with TRBD1 matching 9 bases. This CDR3 has 15 amino acids. V gave up 3 bases and J gave up 8 bases; unmatched junction bases: 13. Germline CDR1 and CDR2: GTSNPN and SVGIG (reference sequence).

The J gene is TRBJ1-4, the V gene TRBV4-2; D remains ambiguous. The length of the CDR3 is 14 residues. Germline V gene lookup returns CDR1 LGHNA and CDR2 YNFKEQ. Trimming took off 0 bases at V and 3 bases at J, with 5 bases between the two ends. DNA for the CDR3: TGTGCCAGCAGCCAAGATCTCGCTAATGAAAAACTGTTTTTT. Translating gives CASSQDLANEKLFF.

V is TRBV28 and J is TRBJ2-7, with D possibly TRBD2 on 5 matching bases. Per the germline V gene, CDR1 is MDHEN and CDR2 is SYDVKM. CDR3 size: 15 residues. V was cut by 9 bases and J by 0 bases, with 18 bases left in between. CDR3 sequence reads: CASGSTGSSSYEQYF. The CDR3 nucleotides are TGTGCCAGTGGTTCTACGGGGAGTAGCTCCTACGAGCAGTACTTC. Looking up the rest from reference TRBV28 and TRBJ2-7 gives the full variable domain: DVKVTQSSRYLVKRTGEKVFLECVQDMDHENMFWYRQDPGLGLRLIYFSYDVKMKEKGDIPEGYSVSREKKERFSLILESASTNQTSMYLCASGSTGSSSYEQYFGPGTRLTVT.

V is TRBV27 and J is TRBJ2-7, with a tentative D call TRBD1 (5 bases). Trimming took 5 bases from V and 2 from J, leaving 13 bases between them. The germline V gene has CDR1 MNHEY and CDR2 SMNVEV (reference sequence). The CDR3 covers 14 residues. The CDR3 here is CASSPRQSAYEQYF. In DNA, the CDR3 is TGTGCCAGCAGTCCGAGACAGAGTGCCTACGAGCAGTACTTC.

V is TRBV2 and J is TRBJ1-2; perhaps TRBD1 as D (6 bases). The CDR3 extends over 12 amino acids. Germline V lookup: CDR1 SNHLY, CDR2 FYNNEI. Trimming left V 8 bases short and J 8 bases short, with 15 bases between. The CDR3 DNA is TGTGCCAGCCCTTTGGGGGCAACAGGCTACACCTTC. Translating gives CASPLGATGYTF.

The J gene is TRBJ2-5, the V gene TRBV28; the D gene is possibly TRBD1 (6 bases). The end of the DNA fits TRBJ2-7 better, so the J call may be wrong. The CDR3 runs 14 residues. Germline V lookup: CDR1 MDHEN, CDR2 SYDVKM. The CDR3: CASSFTRGSGEQYF. CDR3 sequence (DNA): TGTGCCAGCAGTTTTACCAGGGGCTCGGGCGAGCAGTACTTC.

The V gene is TRBV6-1, the J gene TRBJ1-4; D call uncertain. The CDR3 sequence is 13 residues long. Trimming pared 4 bases from V and 7 bases from J, leaving 10 bases between. Germline V gives CDR1 MNHNS, CDR2 SASEGT. CDR3 nucleotide sequence: TGTGCCAGCAGTGTGTCTGTTTTTGAAAAACTGTTTTTT. It codes for CASSVSVFEKLFF.

This clone was seen just once. This chain uses TRBV28 with TRBJ2-1; TRBD1 might be the D (6 bases). Trimming took 7 bases from V and 1 from J, leaving 11 bases between them. The germline V gene encodes CDR1 MDHEN and CDR2 SYDVKM. The CDR3 length is 14 residues. CDR3 amino acids: CASNRDGSYNEQFF. CDR3 in DNA: TGTGCCAGCAACAGGGACGGATCCTACAATGAGCAGTTCTTC.

On this clone itself: A read error may account for a junction end that differs from germline. The chain employs TRBV7-6 and TRBJ1-3; D gene uncertain. CDR3 size: 14 residues. Germline V gene data show CDR1 as SGHVS and CDR2 as FNYEAQ. The CDR3 DNA reads as TGTGCCAGCAGTCCGTCCCCCCGCGGAAACACCATACATTTT. This codes for CASSPSPRGNTIHF.

The chain employs TRBV7-2 and TRBJ1-2, with 8 bases identical to TRBD1. After removal of 5 bases from V and 6 bases from J, the junction contained 8 bases not matched to a gene. In germline, CDR1 is SGHTA, CDR2 FQGNSA. This CDR3 has 14 residues. This CDR3 reads CASSPQGTGNGYTF. CDR3 nucleotide sequence: TGTGCCAGCAGCCCCCAGGGGACAGGAAATGGCTACACCTTC.

The V call is TRBV14, the J call TRBJ1-2; 8 nucleotides match TRBD1. With V trimmed by 4 bases and J by 5 bases, 9 bases remained unmatched. Germline V CDR1 and CDR2: SGHDN, FVKESK. The CDR3 has 15 residues. The CDR3 DNA sequence: TGTGCCAGCAGCCTCGGACAGGGACGGAGTTATGGCTACACCTTC. Translating gives CASSLGQGRSYGYTF.

The V gene is TRBV30, the J gene TRBJ2-5; a weak D match, TRBD1 (5 bases). The closer fit of TRBJ2-7 to the DNA end suggests the J call may be wrong. This CDR3 has 12 residues. Germline CDR1 reads GTSNPN; CDR2 reads SVGIG (reference sequence). The CDR3 loop is CACTQGSGEQYF. Here the CDR3 DNA reads TGTGCCTGTACCCAGGGATCGGGCGAGCAGTACTTC.